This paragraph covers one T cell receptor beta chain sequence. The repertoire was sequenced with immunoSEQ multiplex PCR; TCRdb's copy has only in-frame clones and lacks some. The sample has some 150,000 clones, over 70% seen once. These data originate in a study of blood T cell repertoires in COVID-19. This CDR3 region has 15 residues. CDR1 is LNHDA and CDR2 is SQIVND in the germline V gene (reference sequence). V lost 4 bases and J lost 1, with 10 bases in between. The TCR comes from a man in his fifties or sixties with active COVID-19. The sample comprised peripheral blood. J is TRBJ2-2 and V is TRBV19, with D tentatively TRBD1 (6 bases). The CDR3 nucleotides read TGTGCCAGTAGTACAGGGGCGGGGAACACCGGGGAGCTGTTTTTT. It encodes CASSTGAGNTGELFF.